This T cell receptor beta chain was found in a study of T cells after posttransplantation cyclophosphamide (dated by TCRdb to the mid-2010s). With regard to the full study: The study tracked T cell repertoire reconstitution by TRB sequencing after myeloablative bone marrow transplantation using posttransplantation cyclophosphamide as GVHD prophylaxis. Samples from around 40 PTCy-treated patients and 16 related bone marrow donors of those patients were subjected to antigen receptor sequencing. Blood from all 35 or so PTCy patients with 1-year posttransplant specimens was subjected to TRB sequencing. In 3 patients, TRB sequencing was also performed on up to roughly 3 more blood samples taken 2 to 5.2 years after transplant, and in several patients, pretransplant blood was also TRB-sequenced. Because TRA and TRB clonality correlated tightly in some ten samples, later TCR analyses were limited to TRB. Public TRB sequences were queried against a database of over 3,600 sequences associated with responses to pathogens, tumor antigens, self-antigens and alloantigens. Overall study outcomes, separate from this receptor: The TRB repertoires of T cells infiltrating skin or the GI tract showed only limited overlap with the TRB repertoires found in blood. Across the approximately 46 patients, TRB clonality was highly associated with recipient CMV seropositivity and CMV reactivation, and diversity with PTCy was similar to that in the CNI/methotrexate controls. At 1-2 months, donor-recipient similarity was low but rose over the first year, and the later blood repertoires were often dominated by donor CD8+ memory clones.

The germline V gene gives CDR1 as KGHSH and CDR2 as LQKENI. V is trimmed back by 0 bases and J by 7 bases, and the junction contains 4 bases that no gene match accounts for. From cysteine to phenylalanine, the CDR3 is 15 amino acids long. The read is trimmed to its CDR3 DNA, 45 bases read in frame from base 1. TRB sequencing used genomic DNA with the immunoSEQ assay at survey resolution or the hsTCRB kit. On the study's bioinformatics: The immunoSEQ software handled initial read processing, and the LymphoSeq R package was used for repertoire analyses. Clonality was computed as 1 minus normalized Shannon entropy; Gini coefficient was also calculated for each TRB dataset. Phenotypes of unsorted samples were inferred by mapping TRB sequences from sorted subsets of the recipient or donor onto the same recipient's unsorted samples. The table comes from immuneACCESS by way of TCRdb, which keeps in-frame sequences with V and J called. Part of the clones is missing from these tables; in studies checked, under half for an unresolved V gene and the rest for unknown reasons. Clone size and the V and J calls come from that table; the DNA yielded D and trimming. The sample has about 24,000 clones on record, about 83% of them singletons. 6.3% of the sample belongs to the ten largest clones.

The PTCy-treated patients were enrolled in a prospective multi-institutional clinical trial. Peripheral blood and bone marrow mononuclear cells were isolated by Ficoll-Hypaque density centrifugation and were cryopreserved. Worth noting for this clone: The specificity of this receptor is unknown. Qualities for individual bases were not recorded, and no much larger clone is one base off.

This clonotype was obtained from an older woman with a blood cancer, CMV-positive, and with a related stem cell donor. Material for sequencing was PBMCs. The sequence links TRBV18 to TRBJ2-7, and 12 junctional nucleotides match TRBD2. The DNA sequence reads TGTGCCAGCTCACCACCGGGACTAGCGGGTTTAGAGCAGTACTTC. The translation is CASSPPGLAGLEQYF.